This TCR beta chain was captured by sequencing in a study of blood T cells in healthy people across ages. V lost 8 bases and J 1 base, leaving 12 bases between the germline ends. The CDR3 is 14 amino acids. Alongside a J-beta primer mix, a sample-barcoded 5' primer served in a second PCR lasting about 6 to 12 cycles. TCRdb reprocessed the 5' RACE reads via MiXCR and lists one record per CDR3 protein. The sample shows around 1.7 million distinct CDR3 sequences, 28% of them seen only once. This clonotype was recorded at least ten times. This TCR came from a woman in her 30s in good health. The V and J genes are TRBV12-3 or TRBV12-4 and TRBJ2-1, with D tentatively TRBD1 or TRBD2 (7 bases each). The sequencing sample was made of blood. CDR3 nucleotide sequence: TGTGCCAGCGGCAGGGGGGGGTCCTACAATGAGCAGTTCTTC. Amino acid sequence: CASGRGGSYNEQFF.